The TCR beta chain under discussion was sequenced for a study of cytomegalovirus exposure and HLA in healthy donors. Donors likely had unrecorded immune exposures despite being nominally healthy when sampled. Primers included in the PCR were 60 Vbeta and 13 Jbeta primers. Repertoires were generated with immunoSEQ multiplex PCR, while TCRdb's copy carries only in-frame clones and drops some. The table includes 80,000 to 90,000 clones, roughly three quarters detected once. On this clone: What it binds is unknown.

Points from the study as a whole: Among TCR beta chains, those listed as cytomegalovirus-associated numbered over 150. Researchers reported in a later analysis that a missense DCLRE1C variant was tied to TCR beta V- and J-gene trimming.

The CDR3 sequence is 14 residues long. Trimming cost V 3 bases and J 5 bases, with 11 bases left between them. The V gene's germline CDR1 is MNHEY and CDR2 SVGAGI. This receptor was taken from a man in his thirties or forties in good health and CMV-seronegative. The sample taken for sequencing was PBMCs. V and J are TRBV6-5 and TRBJ1-5; no reliable D call. The CDR3 spells CASSYRREYQPQHF. The CDR3 DNA follows: TGTGCCAGCAGTTATAGGAGGGAGTATCAGCCCCAGCATTTT.